This is a list of T cell receptor beta chains from one sample in a study of radiotherapy plus CTLA-4 blockade in lung cancer. Clones were read by immunoSEQ multiplex PCR, and TCRdb kept only the in-frame ones, dropping some. The sample has fewer than 85,000 clones; more than 75% are singletons. Sequences were derived from peripheral blood, sampled from a patient treated with radiotherapy plus ipilimumab. All receptors come from a human donor with non-small cell lung cancer who had stable disease on radiotherapy plus ipilimumab. CDR3s include the opening cysteine and the closing phenylalanine or tryptophan. The order of the fields is J gene, V gene, D gene, clone size, CDR3 protein, CDR3 DNA. The D gene is left open where the match is weak. Rows may omit the clone size; those that give it use once, few, many or a size class.

TRBJ2-1	TRBV6-6	TRBD2	-	CASSYGTSGNEQFF	TGTGCCAGCAGTTATGGGACTAGCGGGAATGAGCAGTTCTTC
TRBJ1-1	TRBV7-2	-	-	CASSSMTGNTEAFF	TGTGCCAGCAGCTCCATGACAGGGAACACTGAAGCTTTCTTT
TRBJ2-7	TRBV11-3	TRBD2	-	CASSQGGGPEQYF	TGTGCCAGCAGTCAGGGCGGGGGACCCGAGCAGTACTTC
TRBJ2-5	TRBV19	-	-	CASSSRGLQETQYF	TGTGCCAGTAGTAGCAGGGGACTGCAAGAGACCCAGTACTTC
TRBJ1-5	TRBV6-5	-	-	CASSYGGWPQHF	TGTGCCAGCAGTTACGGTGGGTGGCCCCAGCATTTT
TRBJ1-1	TRBV11-2	-	once	CASSVGRNTEAFF	TGTGCCAGCAGCGTCGGCAGGAACACTGAAGCTTTCTTT
TRBJ2-5	TRBV7-9	-	few	CASRGQETQYF	TGTGCTTCCCGGGGGCAGGAGACCCAGTACTTC
TRBJ2-5	TRBV5-4	-	-	CASSLGGLETQYF	TGTGCCAGCAGCTTGGGGGGCTTAGAGACCCAGTACTTC
TRBJ2-2	TRBV7-8	-	-	CASSLRPTGELFF	TGTGCCAGCAGCCTCCGGCCCACCGGGGAGCTGTTTTTT
TRBJ2-1	TRBV9	-	-	CASSVAGGPYNEQFF	TGTGCCAGCAGCGTAGCGGGGGGCCCCTACAATGAGCAGTTCTTC
TRBJ1-5	TRBV7-9	-	-	CASSLAGGREHF	TGTGCCAGCAGCTTAGCAGGTGGTCGCGAACATTTT
TRBJ2-6	TRBV27	TRBD2	-	CASRRLAGAGGANVLTF	TGTGCCAGCAGGAGACTAGCGGGGGCCGGTGGGGCCAACGTCCTGACTTTC
TRBJ1-3	TRBV5-4	-	-	CASSWGIGPGNTIYF	TGTGCCAGCAGCTGGGGAATAGGGCCTGGAAACACCATATATTTT
TRBJ2-5	TRBV7-2	TRBD1	-	CASSSQTGGQTQYF	TGTGCCAGCAGCTCCCAGACAGGGGGGCAGACCCAGTACTTC
TRBJ2-5	TRBV9	-	-	CASSPQTGDQETQYF	TGTGCCAGCAGCCCTCAGACGGGGGACCAAGAGACCCAGTACTTC
TRBJ1-5	TRBV27	-	-	CASSPLGGVGSNQPQHF	TGTGCCAGCAGTCCCCTGGGGGGTGTAGGTAGCAATCAGCCCCAGCATTTT
TRBJ2-5	TRBV5-1	TRBD1	-	CASSLMGQKQETQYF	TGCGCCAGCAGCTTGATGGGACAGAAGCAAGAGACCCAGTACTTC
TRBJ2-1	TRBV7-2	-	-	CASSLGTYEQFF	TGTGCCAGCAGCTTAGGTACATACGAGCAGTTCTTC
TRBJ2-4	TRBV5-4	-	-	CASARSGKNIQYF	TGTGCCAGTGCGAGGTCAGGGAAAAACATTCAGTACTTC
TRBJ2-2	TRBV6-4	-	-	CASSLFANTGELFF	TGTGCCAGCAGTTTGTTCGCGAACACCGGGGAGCTGTTTTTT
TRBJ1-5	TRBV10-3	-	few	CAISHGAQPQHF	TGTGCCATCAGTCACGGGGCCCAGCCCCAGCATTTT
TRBJ2-1	TRBV19	TRBD1	-	CASSPSPGTGSPSYNEQFF	TGTGCCAGTAGTCCTAGTCCCGGGACAGGGAGTCCCTCCTACAATGAGCAGTTCTTC
TRBJ2-3	TRBV7-9	-	-	CAYPLGGEADTQYF	TGTGCCTATCCCCTCGGGGGAGAGGCAGATACGCAGTATTTT
TRBJ2-3	TRBV28	-	-	CASSSAQYTQYF	TGTGCCAGCAGTTCAGCACAGTATACGCAGTATTTT
TRBJ1-1	TRBV7-2	-	-	CASSPDSYTEAFF	TGTGCCAGCAGCCCGGACAGTTACACTGAAGCTTTCTTT
TRBJ1-5	TRBV7-9	-	-	CASSPGAHSNQPQHF	TGTGCCAGCAGCCCCGGGGCACATAGCAATCAGCCCCAGCATTTT
TRBJ2-5	TRBV6-1	-	-	CASSEMRETQYF	TGTGCCAGCAGTGAAATGAGGGAGACCCAGTACTTC
TRBJ2-7	TRBV28	TRBD2	-	CASSPPGLAGGRGEQYF	TGTGCCAGCAGTCCGCCGGGACTAGCGGGAGGGCGGGGCGAGCAGTACTTC
TRBJ2-3	TRBV5-4	TRBD2	once	CASSLDPGGGYLDTQYF	TGTGCCAGCAGCTTGGATCCGGGCGGGGGATACCTAGATACGCAGTATTTT
TRBJ2-5	TRBV27	TRBD1	few	CASTPFPGQGPETQYF	TGTGCCAGCACCCCGTTCCCAGGACAGGGGCCCGAGACCCAGTACTTC
TRBJ2-3	TRBV7-3	TRBD1	-	CASSQTGADTQYF	TGTGCCAGCAGCCAAACAGGGGCAGATACGCAGTATTTT
TRBJ1-3	TRBV9	-	-	CASSVASGASGNTIYF	TGTGCCAGCAGCGTAGCCTCAGGGGCCTCTGGAAACACCATATATTTT
TRBJ2-7	TRBV5-1	-	-	CASSLSDEQYF	TGCGCCAGCAGCTTGTCCGACGAGCAGTACTTC
TRBJ2-7	TRBV14	TRBD2	-	CASSPRLAGRYEQYF	TGTGCCAGCAGCCCACGACTAGCGGGAAGGTACGAGCAGTACTTC
TRBJ2-2	TRBV27	-	-	CASGSPSGGRYTGELFF	TGTGCCAGCGGAAGCCCCTCAGGGGGGAGATACACCGGGGAGCTGTTTTTT
TRBJ1-6	TRBV6-4	-	few	CASSVTYQGSLHF	TGTGCCAGCAGTGTCACCTATCAGGGATCCCTCCACTTT
TRBJ2-7	TRBV19	-	-	CASSIVGFAYEQYF	TGTGCCAGTAGTATAGTGGGGTTTGCCTACGAGCAGTACTTC
TRBJ2-7	TRBV18	-	once	CASSTLALRGDEQYF	TGTGCCAGCTCTACCCTCGCCCTCAGGGGAGACGAGCAGTACTTC
TRBJ2-1	TRBV5-8	TRBD2	-	CASSLTSGGFSSYNEQFF	TGTGCCAGCAGCCTGACTAGCGGGGGGTTCAGCTCCTACAATGAGCAGTTCTTC
TRBJ1-2	TRBV28	TRBD1	-	CASSLSGTGRHGYTF	TGTGCCAGCAGTTTATCCGGGACAGGGCGTCATGGCTACACCTTC
TRBJ2-1	TRBV7-2	-	-	CASNPGLNEQFF	TGTGCCAGCAACCCCGGACTCAATGAGCAGTTCTTC
TRBJ1-2	TRBV6-1	-	-	CATSRGLGYTF	TGTGCCACGAGTAGGGGCTTGGGCTACACCTTC
TRBJ2-7	TRBV10-1	TRBD2	-	CASSEVVAGTYEQYF	TGCGCCAGCAGTGAGGTGGTAGCGGGGACCTACGAGCAGTACTTC
TRBJ2-7	TRBV7-2	TRBD1	few	CASSLGTGPTEQYF	TGTGCCAGCAGCTTAGGGACAGGGCCGACCGAGCAGTACTTC
TRBJ1-2	TRBV2	TRBD1	-	CASSAQGTNYGYTF	TGTGCCAGCAGTGCACAGGGGACTAACTATGGCTACACCTTC
TRBJ2-7	TRBV6-5	TRBD1	-	CASSNQGQGAYEQYF	TGTGCCAGCAGTAACCAGGGACAGGGGGCTTACGAGCAGTACTTC
TRBJ2-3	TRBV29-1	-	-	CSVTQGADTQYF	TGCAGCGTTACACAGGGTGCAGATACGCAGTATTTT
TRBJ2-1	TRBV5-6	TRBD2	-	CASSFPAGGPRNEQFF	TGTGCCAGCAGCTTTCCGGCGGGGGGGCCTCGGAATGAGCAGTTCTTC
TRBJ2-1	TRBV19	-	-	CASGHREVRLWSSYNEQFF	TGTGCCAGTGGACACAGGGAGGTTAGGTTGTGGTCATCTTACAATGAGCAGTTCTTC
TRBJ1-1	TRBV10-2	TRBD1	-	CASTKGAGWDTEAFF	TGCGCCAGCACGAAGGGGGCAGGGTGGGACACTGAAGCTTTCTTT
TRBJ2-7	TRBV18	-	-	CASSPRGYPYEQYF	TGTGCCAGCTCACCACGCGGATACCCCTACGAGCAGTACTTC
TRBJ1-1	TRBV25-1	-	-	CASSGPGGRNTEAFF	TGTGCCAGCAGTGGACCCGGGGGCAGGAACACTGAAGCTTTCTTT
TRBJ1-4	TRBV7-2	-	-	CASSIGTRRTNEKLFF	TGTGCCAGCAGCATCGGGACTCGACGGACTAATGAAAAACTGTTTTTT